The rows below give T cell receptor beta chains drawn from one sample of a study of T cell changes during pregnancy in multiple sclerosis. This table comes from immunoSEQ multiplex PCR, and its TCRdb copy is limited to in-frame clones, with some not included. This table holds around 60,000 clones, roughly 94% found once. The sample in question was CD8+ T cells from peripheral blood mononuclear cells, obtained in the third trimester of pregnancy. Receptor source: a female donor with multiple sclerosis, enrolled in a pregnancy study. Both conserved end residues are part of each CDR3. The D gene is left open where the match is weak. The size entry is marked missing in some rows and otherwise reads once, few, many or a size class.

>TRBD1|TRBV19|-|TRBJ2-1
CASVQGEHNEQFF
TGTGCCAGTGTACAGGGGGAACACAATGAGCAGTTCTTC
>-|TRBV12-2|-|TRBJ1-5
CASRLEGPRGNQPQHF
TGTGCAAGTCGCTTAGAGGGGCCCCGAGGCAATCAGCCCCAGCATTTT
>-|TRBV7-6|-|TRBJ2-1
CASSYTGTHEQFF
TGTGCCAGCAGTTATACAGGGACCCATGAGCAGTTCTTC
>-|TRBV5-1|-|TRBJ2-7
CASSLAQGHYEQYF
TGCGCCAGCAGCTTGGCTCAGGGCCACTACGAGCAGTACTTC
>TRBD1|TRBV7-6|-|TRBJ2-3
CASSTGQGSTDTQYF
TGTGCCAGCAGCACCGGACAGGGGAGCACAGATACGCAGTATTTT
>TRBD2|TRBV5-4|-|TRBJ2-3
CASSLGLAGNTDTQYF
TGTGCCAGCAGCTTGGGGCTAGCGGGGAACACAGATACGCAGTATTTT
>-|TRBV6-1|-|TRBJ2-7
CASSEIQREQYF
TGTGCCAGCAGTGAAATCCAGCGGGAGCAGTACTTC
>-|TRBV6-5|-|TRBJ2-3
CASSGMVADTQYF
TGTGCCAGCAGCGGTATGGTTGCAGATACGCAGTATTTT
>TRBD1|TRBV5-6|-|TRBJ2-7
CASSLTAGGGEQYF
TGTGCCAGCAGCTTGACTGCAGGGGGCGGGGAGCAGTACTTC
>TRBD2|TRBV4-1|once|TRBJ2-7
CASSPTSGYEQYF
TGCGCCAGCAGCCCCACTAGCGGTTACGAGCAGTACTTC
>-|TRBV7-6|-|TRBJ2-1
CASSLEAGYNEQFF
TGTGCCAGCAGCTTAGAGGCGGGTTACAATGAGCAGTTCTTC
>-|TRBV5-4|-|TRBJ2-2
CASSNWARDLGELFF
TGTGCCAGCAGCAACTGGGCCCGGGATCTAGGGGAGCTGTTTTTT
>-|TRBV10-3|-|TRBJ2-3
CATEAETTDTQYF
TGTGCCACCGAGGCGGAGACCACAGATACGCAGTATTTT
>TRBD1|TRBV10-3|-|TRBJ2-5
CAIRGGGPLETQYF
TGTGCCATCAGAGGGGGCGGGCCCCTAGAGACCCAGTACTTC
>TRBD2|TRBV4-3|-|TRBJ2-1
CASSQILAGESNEQFF
TGCGCCAGCAGCCAAATACTAGCGGGAGAATCCAATGAGCAGTTCTTC
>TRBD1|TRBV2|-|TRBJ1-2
CASSTPRDRVTYGYTF
TGTGCCAGCAGCACCCCCCGGGACAGGGTTACCTATGGCTACACCTTC
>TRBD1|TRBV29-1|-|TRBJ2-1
CSASPLSGGHYNEQFF
TGCAGCGCTTCTCCATTATCAGGGGGCCACTACAATGAGCAGTTCTTC
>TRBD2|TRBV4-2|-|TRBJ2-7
CASSQDRGLAGLSSEQYF
TGTGCCAGCAGCCAAGATAGAGGGCTAGCGGGCTTATCCAGCGAGCAGTACTTC
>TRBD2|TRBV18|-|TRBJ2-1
CASSLAGGKEQFF
TGTGCCAGCTCACTAGCGGGAGGGAAGGAGCAGTTCTTC
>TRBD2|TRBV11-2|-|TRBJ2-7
CASSAQKSGEPYEQYF
TGTGCCAGCAGCGCCCAAAAAAGCGGGGAGCCCTACGAGCAGTACTTC
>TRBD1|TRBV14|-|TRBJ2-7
CASSRSGTGAYEQYF
TGTGCCAGCAGCCGTTCCGGGACAGGGGCCTACGAGCAGTACTTC
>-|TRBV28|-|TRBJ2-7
CASSPPRGLNEQYF
TGTGCCAGCAGTCCTCCCAGGGGTCTGAACGAGCAGTACTTC
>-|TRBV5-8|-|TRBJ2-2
CASSLLWETGELFF
TGTGCCAGCAGCTTACTGTGGGAGACCGGGGAGCTGTTTTTT
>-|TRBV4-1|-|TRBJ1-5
CASSQVSTNQPQHF
TGCGCCAGCAGCCAAGTATCTACCAATCAGCCCCAGCATTTT
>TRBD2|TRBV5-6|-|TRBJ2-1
CASSFPGLAGGNNEQFF
TGTGCCAGCAGCTTTCCGGGACTAGCGGGAGGAAACAATGAGCAGTTCTTC
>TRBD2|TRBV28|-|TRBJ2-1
CASSSTASGPYNEQFF
TGTGCCAGCAGTTCCACGGCTAGCGGGCCCTACAATGAGCAGTTCTTC
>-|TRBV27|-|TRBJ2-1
CASSLENYNEQFF
TGTGCCAGCAGTTTAGAGAACTACAATGAGCAGTTCTTC
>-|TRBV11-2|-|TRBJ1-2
CASSLGPTENYGYTF
TGTGCCAGCAGCTTAGGCCCGACGGAGAACTATGGCTACACCTTC
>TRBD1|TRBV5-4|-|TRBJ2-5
CASSQWTGAQETQYF
TGTGCCAGCAGCCAATGGACAGGGGCGCAAGAGACCCAGTACTTC
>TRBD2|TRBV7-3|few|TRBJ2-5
CASSSGLGQETQYF
TGTGCCAGCAGCTCAGGACTAGGGCAAGAGACCCAGTACTTC
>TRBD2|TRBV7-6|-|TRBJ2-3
CASSPAIAGGGADTQYF
TGTGCCAGCAGCCCCGCTATAGCGGGAGGTGGGGCAGATACGCAGTATTTT